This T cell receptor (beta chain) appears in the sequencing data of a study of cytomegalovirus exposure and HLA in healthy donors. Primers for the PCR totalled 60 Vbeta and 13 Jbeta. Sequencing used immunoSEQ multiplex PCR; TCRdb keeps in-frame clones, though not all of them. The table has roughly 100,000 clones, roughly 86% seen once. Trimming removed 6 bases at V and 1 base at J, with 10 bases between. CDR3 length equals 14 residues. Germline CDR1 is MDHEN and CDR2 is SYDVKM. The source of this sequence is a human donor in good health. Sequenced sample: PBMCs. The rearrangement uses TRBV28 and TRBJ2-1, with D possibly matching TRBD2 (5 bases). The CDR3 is CASSPPGSYNEQFF. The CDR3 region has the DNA TGTGCCAGCAGCCCCCCGGGGTCCTACAATGAGCAGTTCTTC.